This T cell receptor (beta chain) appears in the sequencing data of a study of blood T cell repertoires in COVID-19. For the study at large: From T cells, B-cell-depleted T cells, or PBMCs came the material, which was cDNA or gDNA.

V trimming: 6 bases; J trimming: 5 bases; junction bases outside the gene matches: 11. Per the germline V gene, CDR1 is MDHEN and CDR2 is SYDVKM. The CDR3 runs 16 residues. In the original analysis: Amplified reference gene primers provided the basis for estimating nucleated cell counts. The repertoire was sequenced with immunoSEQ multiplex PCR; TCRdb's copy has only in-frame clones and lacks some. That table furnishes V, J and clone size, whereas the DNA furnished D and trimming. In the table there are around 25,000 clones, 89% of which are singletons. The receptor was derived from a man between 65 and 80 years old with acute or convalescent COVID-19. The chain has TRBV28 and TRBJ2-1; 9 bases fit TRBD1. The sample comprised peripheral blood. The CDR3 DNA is TGTGCCAGCAGATCGGACGGGACAGGGCTGAACAATGAGCAGTTCTTC. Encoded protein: CASRSDGTGLNNEQFF. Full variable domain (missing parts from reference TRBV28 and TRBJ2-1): DVKVTQSSRYLVKRTGEKVFLECVQDMDHENMFWYRQDPGLGLRLIYFSYDVKMKEKGDIPEGYSVSREKKERFSLILESASTNQTSMYLCASRSDGTGLNNEQFFGPGTRLTVL.